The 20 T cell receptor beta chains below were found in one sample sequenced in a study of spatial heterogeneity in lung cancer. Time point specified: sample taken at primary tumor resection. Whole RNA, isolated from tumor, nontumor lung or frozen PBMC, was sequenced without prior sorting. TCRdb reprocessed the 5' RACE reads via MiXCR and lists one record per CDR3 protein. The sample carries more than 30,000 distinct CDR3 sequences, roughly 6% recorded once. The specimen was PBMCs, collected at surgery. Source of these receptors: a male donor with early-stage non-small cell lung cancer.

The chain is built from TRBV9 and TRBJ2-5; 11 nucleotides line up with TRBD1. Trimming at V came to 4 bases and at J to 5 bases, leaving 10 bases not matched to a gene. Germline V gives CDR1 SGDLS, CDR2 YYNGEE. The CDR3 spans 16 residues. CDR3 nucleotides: TGTGCCAGCAGCCCACGGACAGGGGGCGCGAAGGAGACCCAGTACTTC. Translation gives CASSPRTGGAKETQYF. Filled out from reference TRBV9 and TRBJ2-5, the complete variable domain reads DSGVTQTPKHLITATGQRVTLRCSPRSGDLSVYWYQQSLDQGLQFLIQYYNGEERAKGNILERFSAQQFPDLHSELNLSSLELGDSALYFCASSPRTGGAKETQYFGPGTRLLVL.

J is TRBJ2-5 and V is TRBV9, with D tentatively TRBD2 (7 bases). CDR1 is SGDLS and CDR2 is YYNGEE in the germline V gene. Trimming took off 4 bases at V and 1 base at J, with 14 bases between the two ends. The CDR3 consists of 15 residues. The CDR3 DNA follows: TGTGCCAGCAGCCCGAGGGGGGGGGCCCAAGAGACCCAGTACTTC. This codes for CASSPRGGAQETQYF.

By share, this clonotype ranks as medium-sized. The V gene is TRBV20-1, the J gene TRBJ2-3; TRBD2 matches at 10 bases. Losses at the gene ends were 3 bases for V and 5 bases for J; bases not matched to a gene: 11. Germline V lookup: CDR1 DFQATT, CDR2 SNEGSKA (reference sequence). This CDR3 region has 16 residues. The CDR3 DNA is TGCAGTGCTAGGCAACGGCTAGCGGGGGTAGGAGATACGCAGTATTTT. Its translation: CSARQRLAGVGDTQYF.

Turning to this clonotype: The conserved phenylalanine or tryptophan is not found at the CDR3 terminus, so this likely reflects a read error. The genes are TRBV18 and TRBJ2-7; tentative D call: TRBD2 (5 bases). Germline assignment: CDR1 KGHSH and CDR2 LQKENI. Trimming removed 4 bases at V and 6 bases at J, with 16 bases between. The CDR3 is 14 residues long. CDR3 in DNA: TGTGCCAGCTCACGAGGAGGCACCCTGGGCGAGCAGTACTAC. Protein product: CASSRGGTLGEQYY.

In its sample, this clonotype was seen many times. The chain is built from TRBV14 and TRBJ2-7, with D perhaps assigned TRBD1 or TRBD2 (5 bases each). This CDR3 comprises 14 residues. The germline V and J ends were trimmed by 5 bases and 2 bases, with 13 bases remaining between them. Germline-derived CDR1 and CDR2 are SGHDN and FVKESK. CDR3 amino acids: CASSLGQGAYEQYF. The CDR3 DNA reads TGTGCCAGCAGCTTAGGCCAGGGAGCCTACGAGCAGTACTTC.

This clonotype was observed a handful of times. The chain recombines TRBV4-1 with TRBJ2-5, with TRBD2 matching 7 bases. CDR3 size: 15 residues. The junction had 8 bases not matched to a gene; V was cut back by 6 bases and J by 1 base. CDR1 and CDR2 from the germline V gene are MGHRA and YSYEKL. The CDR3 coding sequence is TGCGCCAGCAGGCCCCGAGCTAGCGGCCAAGAGACCCAGTACTTC. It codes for CASRPRASGQETQYF.

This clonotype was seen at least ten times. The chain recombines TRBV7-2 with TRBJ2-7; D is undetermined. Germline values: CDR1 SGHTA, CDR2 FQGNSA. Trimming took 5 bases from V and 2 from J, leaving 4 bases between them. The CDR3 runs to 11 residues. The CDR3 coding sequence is TGTGCCAGCAGCCCCGCCTACGAGCAGTACTTC. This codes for CASSPAYEQYF. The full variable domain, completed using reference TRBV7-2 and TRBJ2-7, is GAGVSQSPSNKVTEKGKDVELRCDPISGHTALYWYRQSLGQGLEFLIYFQGNSAPDKSGLPSDRFSAERTGGSVSTLTIQRTQQEDSAVYLCASSPAYEQYFGPGTRLTVT.

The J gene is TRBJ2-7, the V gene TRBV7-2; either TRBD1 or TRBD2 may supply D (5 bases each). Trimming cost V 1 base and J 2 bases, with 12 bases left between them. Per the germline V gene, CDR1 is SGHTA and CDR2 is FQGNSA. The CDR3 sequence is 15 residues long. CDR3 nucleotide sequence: TGTGCCAGCAGCTTAGGGGTGACGGGACCCTACGAGCAGTACTTC. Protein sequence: CASSLGVTGPYEQYF. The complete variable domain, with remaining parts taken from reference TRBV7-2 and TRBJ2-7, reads GAGVSQSPSNKVTEKGKDVELRCDPISGHTALYWYRQSLGQGLEFLIYFQGNSAPDKSGLPSDRFSAERTGGSVSTLTIQRTQQEDSAVYLCASSLGVTGPYEQYFGPGTRLTVT.

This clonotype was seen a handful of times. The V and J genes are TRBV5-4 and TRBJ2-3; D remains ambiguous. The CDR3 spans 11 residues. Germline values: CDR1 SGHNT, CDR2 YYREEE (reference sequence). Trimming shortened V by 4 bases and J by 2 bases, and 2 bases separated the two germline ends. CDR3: CASSITDTQYF. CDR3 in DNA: TGTGCCAGCAGCATCACAGATACGCAGTATTTT.

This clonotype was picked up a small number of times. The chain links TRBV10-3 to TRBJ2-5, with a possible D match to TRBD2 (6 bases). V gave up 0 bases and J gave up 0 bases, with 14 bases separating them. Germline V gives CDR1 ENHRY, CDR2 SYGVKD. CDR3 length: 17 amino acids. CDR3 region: CAISESTATRDQETQYF. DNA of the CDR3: TGTGCCATCAGTGAGTCTACCGCGACTAGAGACCAAGAGACCCAGTACTTC.

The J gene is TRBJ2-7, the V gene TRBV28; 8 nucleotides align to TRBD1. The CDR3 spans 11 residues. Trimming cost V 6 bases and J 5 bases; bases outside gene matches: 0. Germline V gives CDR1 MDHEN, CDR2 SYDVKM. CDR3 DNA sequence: TGTGCCAGCAGACAGGGGGACGAGCAGTACTTC. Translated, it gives CASRQGDEQYF.

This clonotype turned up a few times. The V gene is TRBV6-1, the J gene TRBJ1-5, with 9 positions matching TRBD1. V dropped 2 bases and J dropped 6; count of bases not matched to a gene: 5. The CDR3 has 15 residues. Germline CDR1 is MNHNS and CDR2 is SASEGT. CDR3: CASSELGTGTQPQHF. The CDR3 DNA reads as TGTGCCAGCAGTGAATTGGGGACAGGGACTCAGCCCCAGCATTTT.

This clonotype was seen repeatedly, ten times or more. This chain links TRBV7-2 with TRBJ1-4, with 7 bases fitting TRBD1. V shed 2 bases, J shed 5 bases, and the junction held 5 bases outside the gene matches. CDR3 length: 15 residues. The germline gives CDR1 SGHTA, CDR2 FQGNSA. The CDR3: CASSLQDRRNEKLFF. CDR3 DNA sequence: TGTGCCAGCAGCTTACAGGACAGGAGGAATGAAAAACTGTTTTTT.

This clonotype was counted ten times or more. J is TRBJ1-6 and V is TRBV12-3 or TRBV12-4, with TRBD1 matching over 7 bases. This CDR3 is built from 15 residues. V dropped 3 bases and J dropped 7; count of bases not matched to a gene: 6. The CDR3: CASSLSGTANSPLHF. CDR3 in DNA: TGTGCCAGCAGTTTGAGCGGGACAGCCAATTCACCCCTCCACTTT.

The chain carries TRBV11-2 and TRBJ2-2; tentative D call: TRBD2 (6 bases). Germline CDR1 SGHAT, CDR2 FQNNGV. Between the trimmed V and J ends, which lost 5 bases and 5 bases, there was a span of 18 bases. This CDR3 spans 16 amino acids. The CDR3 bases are TGTGCCAGCAGCCCATCTCAGGCAAGCGGGACCGGGGAGCTGTTTTTT. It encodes CASSPSQASGTGELFF.

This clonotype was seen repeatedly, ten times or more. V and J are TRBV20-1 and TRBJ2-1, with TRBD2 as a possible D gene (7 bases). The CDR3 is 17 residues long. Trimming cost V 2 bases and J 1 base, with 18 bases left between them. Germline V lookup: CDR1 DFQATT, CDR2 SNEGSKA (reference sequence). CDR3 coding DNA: TGCAGTGCTAGAATTGCGGGGGCTGTGTTATCCTACAATGAGCAGTTCTTC. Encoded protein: CSARIAGAVLSYNEQFF.

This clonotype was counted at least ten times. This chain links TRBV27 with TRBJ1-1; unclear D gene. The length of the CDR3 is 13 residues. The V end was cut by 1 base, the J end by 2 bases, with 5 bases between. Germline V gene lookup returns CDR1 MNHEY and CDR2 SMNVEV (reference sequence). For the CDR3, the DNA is TGTGCCAGCAGTTTATTCGGCAACACTGAAGCTTTCTTT. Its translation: CASSLFGNTEAFF.

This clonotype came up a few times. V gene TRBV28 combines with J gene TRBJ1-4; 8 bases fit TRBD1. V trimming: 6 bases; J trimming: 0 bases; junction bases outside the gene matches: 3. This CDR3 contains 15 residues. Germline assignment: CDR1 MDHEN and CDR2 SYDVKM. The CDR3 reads CASSGTGSTNEKLFF. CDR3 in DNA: TGTGCCAGCAGCGGGACAGGTTCAACTAATGAAAAACTGTTTTTT.

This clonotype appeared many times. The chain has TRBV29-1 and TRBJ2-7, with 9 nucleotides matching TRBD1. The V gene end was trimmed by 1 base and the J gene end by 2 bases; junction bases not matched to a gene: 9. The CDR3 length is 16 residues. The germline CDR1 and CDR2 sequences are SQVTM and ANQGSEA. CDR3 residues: CSVEVPGQGNAYEQYF. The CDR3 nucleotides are TGCAGCGTTGAAGTGCCCGGACAGGGGAATGCCTACGAGCAGTACTTC.

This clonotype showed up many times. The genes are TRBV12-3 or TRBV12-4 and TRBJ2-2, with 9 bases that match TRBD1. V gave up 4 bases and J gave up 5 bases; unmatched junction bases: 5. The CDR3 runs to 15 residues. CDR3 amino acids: CASSSGTGRTGELFF. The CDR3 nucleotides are TGTGCCAGCAGTTCCGGGACAGGGCGGACCGGGGAGCTGTTTTTT.